Below are 32 T cell receptor beta chains sequenced from a single sample in a study of graft-versus-host responses after intestinal transplantation. No antigen is known for these receptors. Clones were sequenced by immunoSEQ multiplex PCR, and TCRdb holds only the in-frame ones, with some missing. Of 75,000 to 95,000 clones listed, under 95% are singletons. The source material was unstimulated CD8+ T cells sorted from spleen or lymph node cells, sampled before intestinal transplant. Receptors were obtained from a human donor who received an intestinal transplant.

This sequence joins TRBV6-5 and TRBJ2-1, with TRBD2 matching over 10 bases. The CDR3 has 15 residues. Germline loops: CDR1 MNHEY, CDR2 SVGAGI. J gave up 4 bases and V 4 bases, and 4 bases lay outside the gene matches. The CDR3 loop reads CASSSTSGVYNEQFF. CDR3 sequence (DNA): TGTGCCAGCAGTTCAACTAGCGGGGTATACAATGAGCAGTTCTTC.

This chain links TRBV11-2 with TRBJ2-7, with 12 nucleotides matching TRBD1. After removal of 2 bases from V and 6 bases from J, the junction contained 8 bases not matched to a gene. CDR1 is SGHAT and CDR2 is FQNNGV in the germline V gene. The CDR3 totals 16 residues. The DNA for the CDR3 is TGTGCCAGCAGCTTAAAAAGGGGACAGGGGGCGGTCGAGCAGTACTTC. Its protein is CASSLKRGQGAVEQYF. Drawing the rest from reference TRBV11-2 and TRBJ2-7, the complete variable domain is EAGVAQSPRYKIIEKRQSVAFWCNPISGHATLYWYQQILGQGPKLLIQFQNNGVVDDSQLPKDRFSAERLKGVDSTLKIQPAKLEDSAVYLCASSLKRGQGAVEQYFGPGTRLTVT.

This chain links TRBV5-6 with TRBJ2-7, with 9 bases fitting TRBD1. Germline trimming cut 4 bases from V and 3 bases from J; bases unmatched to any gene: 5. CDR1 and CDR2 from the germline V gene are SGHDT and YYEEEE. This CDR3 is 14 amino acids long. In DNA, the CDR3 is TGTGCCAGCAGCACCGGGACAGGGATCTACGAGCAGTACTTC. This sequence encodes CASSTGTGIYEQYF.

This clone was observed a single time. The genes are TRBV7-9 and TRBJ1-1; D is ambiguous. This CDR3 is 17 amino acids long. Germline CDR1 SEHNR, CDR2 FQNEAQ (reference sequence). Trimming stripped 5 bases from V and 5 bases from J, with 24 bases between. The CDR3 DNA follows: TGTGCCAGCAGCCGCCTTGGAGTGACGGATGGATCGACTGAAGCTTTCTTT. It encodes CASSRLGVTDGSTEAFF.

This chain connects TRBV21-1 to TRBJ1-5; the D call in the table, TRBD1, was not verified against the DNA. TRBV21-1 is listed as a pseudogene. The CDR3 has 15 amino acids. CDR3 loop: CASSNRQGVGQPQHF. The DNA of the CDR3 is TGTGCCAGCAGCAACCGACAGGGGGTTGGTCAGCCCCAGCATTTT.

V gene TRBV9 combines with J gene TRBJ2-2; D is undetermined. V lost 4 bases to trimming and J lost 3 bases, with 7 bases between them. The CDR3 sequence is 13 residues long. Germline CDR1 SGDLS, CDR2 YYNGEE. The CDR3 coding sequence is TGTGCCAGCAGCCCCGCGGACACCGGGGAGCTGTTTTTT. It codes for CASSPADTGELFF. Variable domain in full (rest from reference TRBV9 and TRBJ2-2): DSGVTQTPKHLITATGQRVTLRCSPRSGDLSVYWYQQSLDQGLQFLIQYYNGEERAKGNILERFSAQQFPDLHSELNLSSLELGDSALYFCASSPADTGELFFGEGSRLTVL.

This clone came up once. This chain joins TRBV7-9 and TRBJ1-3; a weak D match, TRBD1 (6 bases). The CDR3 spans 11 residues. Per germline, CDR1 SEHNR and CDR2 FQNEAQ (reference sequence). CDR3 sequence reads: CASGDGNTIYF. The CDR3 nucleotides are TGTGCGTCAGGGGATGGAAACACCATATATTTT.

This chain links TRBV19 with TRBJ1-2; 8 positions agree with TRBD1. This CDR3 has 14 amino acids. J gave up 3 bases and V 1 base, and 1 base lay outside the gene matches. Germline CDR1 reads LNHDA; CDR2 reads SQIVND (reference sequence). The CDR3 protein is CASSIGGQDYGYTF. The DNA for the CDR3 is TGTGCCAGTAGTATAGGGGGACAGGACTATGGCTACACCTTC.

V and J are TRBV11-2 and TRBJ2-2, with 7 nucleotides matching TRBD1. Germline V gene data show CDR1 as SGHAT and CDR2 as FQNNGV. There are 14 residues in the CDR3. V dropped 0 bases and J dropped 6; count of bases not matched to a gene: 1. CDR3 nucleotide sequence: TGTGCCAGCAGCTTAGATCAGGGGGCCGGGGAGCTGTTTTTT. As protein: CASSLDQGAGELFF.

The chain has TRBV27 and TRBJ2-7, with 8 bases lining up with TRBD1. Germline V gives CDR1 MNHEY, CDR2 SMNVEV (reference sequence). V was clipped by 4 bases and J by 3 bases; unmatched bases: 5. The CDR3 contains 14 residues. CDR3 in DNA: TGTGCCAGCAGTTCGACAGGGGAGATCTACGAGCAGTACTTC. The encoded protein is CASSSTGEIYEQYF.

This CDR3 is CASSEFQTSGGDSEQYF. The DNA for the CDR3 is TGTGCCAGCAGTGAATTTCAAACTAGCGGGGGGGACTCCGAGCAGTACTTC. The gene calls are TRBV2 and TRBJ2-7; 13 bases match TRBD2. From germline, CDR1 is SNHLY and CDR2 FYNNEI. This CDR3 region has 17 residues. V was pared by 2 bases and J by 6 bases, with 10 bases of the junction left unmatched. Filled out from reference TRBV2 and TRBJ2-7, the complete variable domain reads EPEVTQTPSHQVTQMGQEVILRCVPISNHLYFYWYRQILGQKVEFLVSFYNNEISEKSEIFDDQFSVERPDGSNFTLKIRSTKLEDSAMYFCASSEFQTSGGDSEQYFGPGTRLTVT.

V is TRBV7-2 and J is TRBJ2-3; TRBD2 matches 13 bases. Losses at the gene ends were 4 bases for V and 4 bases for J; bases not matched to a gene: 2. This CDR3 is 15 amino acids long. CDR1 is SGHTA and CDR2 is FQGNSA in the germline V gene. CDR3 bases: TGTGCCAGCAGCTGGACTAGCGGGGGAGCAGATACGCAGTATTTT. Residues: CASSWTSGGADTQYF.

This sequence joins TRBV14 and TRBJ2-2; D is unclear. This CDR3 has 17 amino acids. Between the trimmed V and J ends, which lost 5 bases and 2 bases, there was a span of 18 bases. Germline V lookup: CDR1 SGHDN, CDR2 FVKESK. This CDR3 is CASSFGPPNINTGELFF. In DNA, the CDR3 is TGTGCCAGCAGCTTTGGGCCACCAAATATTAACACCGGGGAGCTGTTTTTT. Full variable domain (rest looked up from reference TRBV14 and TRBJ2-2): EAGVTQFPSHSVIEKGQTVTLRCDPISGHDNLYWYRRVMGKEIKFLLHFVKESKQDESGMPNNRFLAERTGGTYSTLKVQPAELEDSGVYFCASSFGPPNINTGELFFGEGSRLTVL.

The rearrangement links TRBV27 to TRBJ2-1; 9 positions match TRBD2. The V segment lost 2 bases and the J segment 7 bases; nucleotides outside the gene matches: 6. Germline CDR1 MNHEY, CDR2 SMNVEV (reference sequence). The CDR3 extends over 15 amino acids. CDR3: CASSLPAGGSNEQFF. DNA for the CDR3: TGTGCCAGCAGTTTACCCGCGGGGGGGAGTAATGAGCAGTTCTTC.

In its sample, this clone was seen a few times. The V call is TRBV10-2, the J call TRBJ1-1; no definite D call. Trimming stripped 3 bases from V and 0 bases from J, with 5 bases between. Germline CDR1 and CDR2: WSHSY and SAAADI. The CDR3 is made up of 13 amino acids. CDR3 nucleotides: TGCGCCAGCAGTGATCAGGTGAACACTGAAGCTTTCTTT. Protein product: CASSDQVNTEAFF.

V is TRBV11-2 and J is TRBJ2-7; 10 bases map to TRBD1. The CDR3 sequence is 15 residues long. CDR1 SGHAT and CDR2 FQNNGV come from the germline V gene. V lost 5 bases and J lost 3; bases outside the gene matches: 7. The DNA for the CDR3 is TGTGCCAGCAGCCTAGGGACAGGGGCCCTCTACGAGCAGTACTTC. Its protein product is CASSLGTGALYEQYF.

CDR3 amino acids: CASSLERRLRDYGYTF. The CDR3 coding sequence is TGTGCCAGCAGCTTGGAGAGGAGGTTGAGGGACTATGGCTACACCTTC. The chain joins TRBV11-2 to TRBJ1-2; no firm D call. Germline values: CDR1 SGHAT, CDR2 FQNNGV. V was cut by 3 bases and J by 3 bases, with 17 bases left in between. This CDR3 spans 16 amino acids.

V is TRBV28 and J is TRBJ2-1; 8 bases are shared with TRBD2. The junction had 4 bases not matched to a gene; V was cut back by 6 bases and J by 6 bases. CDR3 size: 13 residues. Per the germline V gene, CDR1 is MDHEN and CDR2 is SYDVKM. CDR3 sequence (DNA): TGTGCCAGCAGCCTCGGGGGGGCCAATGAGCAGTTCTTC. Its protein product is CASSLGGANEQFF.

This chain connects TRBV5-1 to TRBJ2-1, with D possibly TRBD1 on 6 matching bases. This CDR3 comprises 12 residues. CDR1 and CDR2 from the germline V gene are SGHRS and YFSETQ. V lost 0 bases, J lost 8 bases, and 6 bases lay in between. The CDR3 region has the DNA TGCGCCAGCAGCTTGGAGGGGGATGAGCAGTTCTTC. Translation gives CASSLEGDEQFF.

In DNA, the CDR3 is TGTGCCAGCAGCCAGACAGGGGGCTTTTCTGAAGCTTTCTTT. It encodes CASSQTGGFSEAFF. The chain employs TRBV16 and TRBJ1-1; 10 bases line up with TRBD1. Germline lookup yields CDR1 KGHSY and CDR2 FQNENV. V shed 3 bases, J shed 6 bases, and the junction held 4 bases outside the gene matches. CDR3 size: 14 residues. Full variable domain (missing parts from reference TRBV16 and TRBJ1-1): GEEVAQTPKHLVRGEGQKAKLYCAPIKGHSYVFWYQQVLKNEFKFLISFQNENVFDETGMPKERFSAKCLPNSPCSLEIQATKLEDSAVYFCASSQTGGFSEAFFGQGTRLTVV.

The chain uses TRBV4-3 and TRBJ1-2; possible D gene TRBD1, 5 bases. Germline CDR1 is LGHNA and CDR2 is YSLEER. The CDR3 is 14 residues long. V lost 0 bases to trimming and J lost 8 bases, with 13 bases between them. The CDR3 nucleotides read TGCGCCAGCAGCCAAGAGGGGCTCGGGCGGGGCTACACCTTC. Translation gives CASSQEGLGRGYTF.

This clone appeared once. The V gene is TRBV10-2, the J gene TRBJ1-1; D is perhaps TRBD1 (6 bases). CDR3 length: 12 amino acids. Germline V gene data show CDR1 as WSHSY and CDR2 as SAAADI. V lost 5 bases, J lost 8 bases, and 12 bases lay in between. DNA for the CDR3: TGCGCCAGCAGTCTGGGGGCTTACGAAGCTTTCTTT. This sequence encodes CASSLGAYEAFF.

The chain has TRBV9 and TRBJ2-5, with TRBD1 matching 8 bases. The germline CDR1 and CDR2 sequences are SGDLS and YYNGEE. Trimming took 3 bases from V and 5 from J; bases not matched to a gene: 6. The CDR3 is made up of 14 amino acids. The CDR3 region has the DNA TGTGCCAGCAGCGCTCGACAGGGGATGGAGACCCAGTACTTC. It codes for CASSARQGMETQYF. The entire variable domain, with the rest obtained from reference TRBV9 and TRBJ2-5, is as follows: DSGVTQTPKHLITATGQRVTLRCSPRSGDLSVYWYQQSLDQGLQFLIQYYNGEERAKGNILERFSAQQFPDLHSELNLSSLELGDSALYFCASSARQGMETQYFGPGTRLLVL.

This clone has just one count. The chain has TRBV30 and TRBJ1-1; 7 bases map to TRBD1. CDR3 length: 14 residues. Germline V gene lookup returns CDR1 GTSNPN and CDR2 SVGIG (reference sequence). Trimming at V came to 1 base and at J to 5 bases, leaving 7 bases not matched to a gene. The DNA for the CDR3 is TGTGCCTGGAGTGAGACAGGGTCGGGGACTGAAGCTTTCTTT. Protein: CAWSETGSGTEAFF.

This sequence joins TRBV19 and TRBJ2-7; 11 nucleotides align to TRBD1. Germline assignment: CDR1 LNHDA and CDR2 SQIVND (reference sequence). The CDR3 length is 15 residues. The trim removed 5 bases at V and 2 bases at J, leaving 5 bases unmatched. CDR3 in amino acids: CASSDPGQGAYEQYF. DNA for the CDR3: TGTGCCAGTAGTGACCCGGGACAGGGGGCCTACGAGCAGTACTTC.

The table lists this clone with a count of one. This rearrangement joins TRBV6-1 to TRBJ2-7; tentative D call: TRBD1 (5 bases). Germline loops: CDR1 MNHNS, CDR2 SASEGT. Trimming pared 11 bases from V and 0 bases from J, leaving 14 bases between. The CDR3 is 13 amino acids. In DNA, the CDR3 is TGTGCCGGAGAACAGGAAAGCTCCTACGAGCAGTACTTC. Amino acid sequence: CAGEQESSYEQYF.

Here the CDR3 reads CSVLVPNSGNTIYF. The CDR3 bases are TGCAGCGTTTTAGTACCGAACTCTGGAAACACCATATATTTT. The J gene is TRBJ1-3, the V gene TRBV29-1; D unclear. CDR1 SQVTM and CDR2 ANQGSEA come from the germline V gene. The CDR3 runs to 14 residues. Between the trimmed V and J ends, which lost 5 bases and 0 bases, there was a span of 11 bases. Full variable domain (remainder filled in from reference TRBV29-1 and TRBJ1-3): SAVISQKPSRDICQRGTSLTIQCQVDSQVTMMFWYRQQPGQSLTLIATANQGSEATYESGFVIDKFPISRPNLTFSTLTVSNMSPEDSSIYLCSVLVPNSGNTIYFGEGSWLTVV.

J is TRBJ2-2 and V is TRBV14, with D hard to call. Germline-derived CDR1 and CDR2 are SGHDN and FVKESK. Trimming cost V 6 bases and J 5 bases, with 16 bases left between them. The CDR3 covers 15 residues. The CDR3 DNA sequence: TGTGCCAGCAGGAAAACAGACACTCTTACCGGGGAGCTGTTTTTT. This gives the protein CASRKTDTLTGELFF.

This chain uses TRBV5-1 with TRBJ2-7, with TRBD1 matching 11 bases. This CDR3 contains 15 residues. Germline V CDR1 and CDR2: SGHRS, YFSETQ. With 4 bases clipped from V and 2 bases from J, the junction kept 5 bases outside the gene matches. Here the CDR3 reads CASSQGQGGAYEQYF. The DNA of the CDR3 is TGCGCCAGCAGCCAGGGACAGGGGGGTGCCTACGAGCAGTACTTC.

For this clone: Different DNA sequences within this sample yield the same CDR3. V is TRBV4-3 and J is TRBJ2-7; 11 nucleotides match TRBD1. Germline CDR1 is LGHNA and CDR2 is YSLEER. V shed 4 bases and J 4 bases; nucleotides not matched to a gene: 3. This CDR3 has 14 residues. This CDR3 is CASSPGQGEYEQYF. CDR3 DNA sequence: TGCGCCAGCAGCCCGGGACAGGGGGAATACGAGCAGTACTTC.

The genes are TRBV7-2 and TRBJ2-7, with 12 bases matching TRBD1. Germline assignment: CDR1 SGHTA and CDR2 FQGNSA. There are 19 residues in the CDR3. After removal of 3 bases from V and 6 bases from J, the junction contained 18 bases not matched to a gene. The CDR3 loop reads CASSFSNPTGQGAIGEQYF. The CDR3 DNA reads as TGTGCCAGCAGCTTCAGTAACCCGACGGGACAGGGGGCGATTGGCGAGCAGTACTTC. The full variable domain, in which reference TRBV7-2 and TRBJ2-7 provide the parts outside the CDR3, is GAGVSQSPSNKVTEKGKDVELRCDPISGHTALYWYRQSLGQGLEFLIYFQGNSAPDKSGLPSDRFSAERTGGSVSTLTIQRTQQEDSAVYLCASSFSNPTGQGAIGEQYFGPGTRLTVT.

This chain uses TRBV7-9 with TRBJ2-7; D uncertain. This CDR3 has 14 amino acids. The germline V gene encodes CDR1 SEHNR and CDR2 FQNEAQ (reference sequence). V shed 5 bases and J shed 0 bases, with 11 bases lying between them. The CDR3 loop reads CASSLLSASYEQYF. CDR3 sequence (DNA): TGTGCCAGCAGCCTCCTAAGCGCCTCCTACGAGCAGTACTTC.